This T cell receptor beta chain was retrieved from a study of cytomegalovirus exposure and HLA in healthy donors. On the study more broadly: A data release that came early held approximately 85 million unique TCRs from HLA-typed donors. Findings and limits, study-wide: Most TCR beta V segments were productive about 90% or about 30% of the time in an earlier analysis.

PCR was performed using 60 Vbeta and 13 Jbeta primers. Produced via immunoSEQ multiplex PCR; TCRdb's table is partial and in-frame only. The sample records about 200,000 clones, 70% to 85% being singletons. The germline V gene has CDR1 SGHAT and CDR2 FQNNGV. The CDR3 spans 13 residues. V was pared by 0 bases and J by 7 bases, with 7 bases between. On this clone: The antigen remains undetermined.

The sequenced sample consisted of PBMCs. This receptor was taken from a boy between 2 and 10 years old in good health and CMV-seronegative. The genes are TRBV11-2 and TRBJ1-5, with D unresolved. CDR3 DNA sequence: TGTGCCAGCAGCTTAGATCTAACCCAGCCCCAGCATTTT. Amino acids: CASSLDLTQPQHF.